This record concerns one T cell receptor beta chain sequence. Its specificity is not known. The sample comes from a study of shared clonotypes between healthy human individuals. Study conclusions and caveats: Among a few donors, roughly 5% of naive CD4 clonotypes were found in common.

The repertoire was sequenced with immunoSEQ multiplex PCR; TCRdb's copy has only in-frame clones and lacks some. The profile shows about 100,000 clones, approximately 65% of them singletons. The CDR3 runs to 13 residues. V shed 7 bases and J shed 1 base, with 9 bases lying between them. The germline V gene has CDR1 SNHLY and CDR2 FYNNEI. V gene TRBV2 combines with J gene TRBJ2-3; D gene unclear. This TCR was recovered from a woman in her 30s in good health. Sequenced material: memory CD8+ T cells sorted from blood. The sample's subset: CD45RO+ cells pooled with CCR7-negative TemRA cells. The CDR3 DNA sequence: TGTGCCAGCACCGGCAGCCGCACAGATACGCAGTATTTT. Amino acid sequence: CASTGSRTDTQYF. The entire variable domain, with the rest obtained from reference TRBV2 and TRBJ2-3, is as follows: EPEVTQTPSHQVTQMGQEVILRCVPISNHLYFYWYRQILGQKVEFLVSFYNNEISEKSEIFDDQFSVERPDGSNFTLKIRSTKLEDSAMYFCASTGSRTDTQYFGPGTRLTVL.